A single sample is the source of the 3 T cell receptor beta chains below, sequenced in a study of T cells in Graves' hyperthyroidism and ophthalmopathy. Amplification of TCR beta CDR3 regions used RNA as the template. The HTBI primer set served for first-round RT-PCR of the TCR CDR3. TCRdb re-analysed the multiplex PCR reads in MiXCR, keeping a single row per CDR3 protein. The sample shows some 550,000 distinct CDR3 sequences, around 15% of them seen only once. The material sequenced was blood. These receptors all come from a woman between 35 and 50 years old with Graves' ophthalmopathy.

The chain recombines TRBV14 with TRBJ2-7, with D perhaps being TRBD1 or TRBD2 (5 bases each). The CDR3 is made up of 14 amino acids. V dropped 1 base and J dropped 6 bases, with 13 bases sitting between them. CDR1 SGHDN and CDR2 FVKESK come from the germline V gene. DNA of the CDR3: TGTGCCAGCAGCCAAGTTAGAGGGGCGACCGAGCAGTACTTC. Translation gives CASSQVRGATEQYF.

This clonotype was observed at least ten times. CDR3 DNA sequence: TGTGCCAGCAGTCCCGGGACAGGGGTGAATGAGCAGTTCTTC. It yields the protein CASSPGTGVNEQFF. The rearrangement links TRBV27 to TRBJ2-1, with 10 nucleotides matching TRBD1. Germline V gene sequence: CDR1 MNHEY, CDR2 SMNVEV (reference sequence). V lost 5 bases, J lost 7 bases, and 5 bases stayed unmatched. The CDR3 is 14 residues long.

The chain recombines TRBV12-3 or TRBV12-4 with TRBJ1-4; 8 nucleotides match TRBD1. The CDR3 totals 17 residues. The ends lost 6 bases at V and 4 bases at J; junction bases unmatched: 13. The CDR3 nucleotides read TGTGCCAGCAGCTCCGGGACAGGTTCCCTCGGTAATGAAAAACTGTTTTTT. This encodes CASSSGTGSLGNEKLFF.